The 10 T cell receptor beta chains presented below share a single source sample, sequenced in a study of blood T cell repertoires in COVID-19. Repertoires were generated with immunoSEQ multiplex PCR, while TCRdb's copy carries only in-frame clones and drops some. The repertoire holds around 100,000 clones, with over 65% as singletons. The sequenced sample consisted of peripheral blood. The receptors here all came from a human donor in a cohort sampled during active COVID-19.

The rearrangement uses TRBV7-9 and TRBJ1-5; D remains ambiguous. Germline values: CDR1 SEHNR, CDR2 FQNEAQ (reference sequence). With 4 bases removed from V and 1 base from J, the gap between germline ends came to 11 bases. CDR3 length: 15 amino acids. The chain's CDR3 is CASSSTGGSNQPQHF. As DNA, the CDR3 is TGTGCCAGCAGCTCAACTGGAGGAAGCAATCAGCCCCAGCATTTT. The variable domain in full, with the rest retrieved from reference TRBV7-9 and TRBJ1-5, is DTGVSQNPRHKITKRGQNVTFRCDPISEHNRLYWYRQTLGQGPEFLTYFQNEAQLEKSRLLSDRFSAERPKGSFSTLEIQRTEQGDSAMYLCASSSTGGSNQPQHFGDGTRLSIL.

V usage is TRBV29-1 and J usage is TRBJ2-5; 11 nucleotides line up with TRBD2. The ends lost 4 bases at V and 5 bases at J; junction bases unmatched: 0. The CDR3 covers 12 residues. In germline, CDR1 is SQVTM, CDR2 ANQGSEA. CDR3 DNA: TGCAGCGTTGGACTAGCGGGGGAGACCCAGTACTTC. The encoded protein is CSVGLAGETQYF.

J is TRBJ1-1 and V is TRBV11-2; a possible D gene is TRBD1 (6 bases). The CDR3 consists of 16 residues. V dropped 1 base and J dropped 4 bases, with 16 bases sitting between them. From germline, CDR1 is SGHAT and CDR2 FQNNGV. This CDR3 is CASSLGPGVRSTEAFF. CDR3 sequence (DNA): TGTGCCAGCAGCTTAGGCCCAGGGGTGAGGAGCACTGAAGCTTTCTTT.

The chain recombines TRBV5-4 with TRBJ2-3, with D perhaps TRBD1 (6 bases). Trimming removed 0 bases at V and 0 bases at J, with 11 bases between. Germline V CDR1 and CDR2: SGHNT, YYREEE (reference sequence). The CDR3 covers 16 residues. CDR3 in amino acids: CASSLDYRASTDTQYF. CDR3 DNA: TGTGCCAGCAGCTTGGATTACAGGGCGAGCACAGATACGCAGTATTTT.

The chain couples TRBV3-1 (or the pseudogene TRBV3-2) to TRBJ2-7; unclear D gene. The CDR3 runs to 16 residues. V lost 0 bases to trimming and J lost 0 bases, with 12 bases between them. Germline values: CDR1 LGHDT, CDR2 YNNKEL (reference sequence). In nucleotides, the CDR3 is TGTGCCAGCAGCCAAGATCTCAGCAGAGGCTCCTACGAGCAGTACTTC. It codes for CASSQDLSRGSYEQYF.

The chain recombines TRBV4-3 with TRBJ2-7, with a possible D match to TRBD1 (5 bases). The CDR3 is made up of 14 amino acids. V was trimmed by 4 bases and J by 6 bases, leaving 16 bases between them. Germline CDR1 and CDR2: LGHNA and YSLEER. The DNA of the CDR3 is TGCGCCAGCAGCCCCCGGGCCCAGGGTGGCGAGCAGTACTTC. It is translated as CASSPRAQGGEQYF.

CDR3 loop: CASRTGNGELFF. The CDR3, as DNA: TGTGCCAGCCGGACAGGGAATGGGGAGCTGTTTTTT. The chain joins TRBV19 to TRBJ2-2, with TRBD1 identical over 8 bases. The CDR3 loop spans 12 amino acids. The trim removed 9 bases at V and 8 bases at J, leaving 5 bases unmatched. Germline V gene lookup returns CDR1 LNHDA and CDR2 SQIVND (reference sequence).

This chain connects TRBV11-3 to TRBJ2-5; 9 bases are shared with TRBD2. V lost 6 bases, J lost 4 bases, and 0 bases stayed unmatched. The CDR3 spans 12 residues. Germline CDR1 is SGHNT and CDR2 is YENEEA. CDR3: CASSSGRETQYF. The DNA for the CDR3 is TGTGCCAGCAGTAGCGGGAGAGAGACCCAGTACTTC.

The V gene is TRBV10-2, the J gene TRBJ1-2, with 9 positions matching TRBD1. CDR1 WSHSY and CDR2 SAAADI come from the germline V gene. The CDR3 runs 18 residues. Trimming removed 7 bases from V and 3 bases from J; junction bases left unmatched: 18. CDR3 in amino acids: CASTTGTGSFVADYGYTF. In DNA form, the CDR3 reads TGCGCCAGCACAACCGGGACAGGGAGCTTTGTGGCGGACTATGGCTACACCTTC.

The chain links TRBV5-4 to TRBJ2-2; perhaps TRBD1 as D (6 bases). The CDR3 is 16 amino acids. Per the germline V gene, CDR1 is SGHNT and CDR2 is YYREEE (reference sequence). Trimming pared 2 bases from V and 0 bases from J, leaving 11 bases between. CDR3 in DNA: TGTGCCAGCAGCTTAGGGGGAATCGCGAACACCGGGGAGCTGTTTTTT. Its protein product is CASSLGGIANTGELFF.